A single sample is the source of the 5 T cell receptor beta chains below, sequenced in a study of blood T cell repertoires in COVID-19. The data were produced by immunoSEQ multiplex PCR, yet TCRdb's version contains in-frame clones alone and is incomplete. The data show 150,000 to 200,000 clones, about 80% seen once. Sequencing input: peripheral blood. The receptors derive from a woman between 40 and 55 years old with COVID-19, enrolled during active disease.

The rearrangement uses TRBV3-1 (or the pseudogene TRBV3-2) and TRBJ2-1; 7 bases fit TRBD2. This CDR3 has 17 residues. Germline V lookup: CDR1 LGHDT, CDR2 YNNKEL (reference sequence). With 4 bases clipped from V and 10 bases from J, the junction kept 19 bases outside the gene matches. The CDR3 is CASSPTLLAGRRDEQFF. The DNA for the CDR3 is TGTGCCAGCAGCCCTACCCTCTTAGCGGGCAGGCGAGACGAGCAGTTCTTC.

The chain combines TRBV11-2 with TRBJ2-7; 9 nucleotides line up with TRBD1. This CDR3 contains 14 residues. Germline trimming cut 7 bases from V and 4 bases from J; bases unmatched to any gene: 8. Looked up from germline, CDR1 is SGHAT and CDR2 is FQNNGV. The CDR3 coding sequence is TGTGCCAGCACCACCGGGACAGGGTCTTACGAGCAGTACTTC. It encodes CASTTGTGSYEQYF.

The J gene is TRBJ2-5, the V gene TRBV11-2, with a tentative D call TRBD2 (5 bases). The CDR3 is 14 residues long. V shed 3 bases and J shed 1 base, with 9 bases lying between them. Per the germline V gene, CDR1 is SGHAT and CDR2 is FQNNGV. The CDR3 protein is CASSFSAGQETQYF. CDR3 DNA: TGTGCCAGCAGCTTCAGCGCGGGCCAAGAGACCCAGTACTTC.

The chain uses TRBV5-1 and TRBJ2-2, with 8 bases that match TRBD1. The CDR3 is 15 residues long. Germline V lookup: CDR1 SGHRS, CDR2 YFSETQ. V was clipped by 0 bases and J by 7 bases; unmatched bases: 5. CDR3 coding DNA: TGCGCCAGCAGCTTGGGGACAGGGTCAGTCGGGGAGCTGTTTTTT. Amino acids: CASSLGTGSVGELFF.

The genes are TRBV29-1 and TRBJ1-2, with D perhaps matching TRBD1 (5 bases). The CDR3 has 15 amino acids. Per germline, CDR1 SQVTM and CDR2 ANQGSEA. V was pared by 6 bases and J by 8 bases, with 25 bases between. In nucleotides, the CDR3 is TGCAGCGTCGACGGCCTAAACGGGGCCGCGGGGGGCTACACCTTC. It encodes CSVDGLNGAAGGYTF.